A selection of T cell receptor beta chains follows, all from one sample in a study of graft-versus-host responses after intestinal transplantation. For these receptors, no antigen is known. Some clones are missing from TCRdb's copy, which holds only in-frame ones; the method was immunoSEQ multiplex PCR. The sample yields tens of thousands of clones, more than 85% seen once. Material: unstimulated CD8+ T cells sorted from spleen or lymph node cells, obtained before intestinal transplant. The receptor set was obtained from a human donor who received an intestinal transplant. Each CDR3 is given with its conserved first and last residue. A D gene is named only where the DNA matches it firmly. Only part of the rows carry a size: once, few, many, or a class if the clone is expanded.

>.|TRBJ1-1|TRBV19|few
CASLGISTGTEAFF
TGTGCCAGTCTTGGGATCTCCACGGGGACTGAAGCTTTCTTT
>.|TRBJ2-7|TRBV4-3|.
CASSSSWGPTYEQYF
TGCGCCAGCAGCTCTTCTTGGGGCCCCACCTACGAGCAGTACTTC
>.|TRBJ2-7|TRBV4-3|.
CASSQDNGGTYEQYF
TGCGCCAGCAGCCAAGATAATGGGGGGACCTACGAGCAGTACTTC
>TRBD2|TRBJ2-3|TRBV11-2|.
CASSLEKSGGYDTQYF
TGTGCCAGCAGCTTAGAGAAAAGCGGGGGGTATGATACGCAGTATTTT
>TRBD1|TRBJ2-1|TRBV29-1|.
CSAAKLQGAYNEQFF
TGCAGCGCCGCGAAGCTACAGGGGGCCTACAATGAGCAGTTCTTC
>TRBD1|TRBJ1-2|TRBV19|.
CASTGTGGDYGYTF
TGTGCCAGTACCGGGACAGGCGGCGACTATGGCTACACCTTC
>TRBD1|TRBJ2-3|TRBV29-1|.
CSVDPTGSTDTQYF
TGCAGCGTCGACCCGACAGGGAGCACAGATACGCAGTATTTT
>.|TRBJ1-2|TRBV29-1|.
CSVEVGGGGYTF
TGCAGCGTTGAGGTGGGCGGGGGTGGCTACACCTTC
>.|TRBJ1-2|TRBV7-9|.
CASTLVRGFDYGYTF
TGTGCCAGCACCTTAGTAAGGGGCTTCGACTATGGCTACACCTTC
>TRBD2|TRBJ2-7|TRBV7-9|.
CASSLGLTSPYEQYF
TGTGCCAGCAGCTTAGGCTTGACTAGCCCCTACGAGCAGTACTTC
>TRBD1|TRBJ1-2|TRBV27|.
CASSTYRGRGYGYTF
TGTGCCAGCAGTACCTACAGGGGGCGCGGCTATGGCTACACCTTC
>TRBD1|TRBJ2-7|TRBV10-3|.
CAISPGTGLYEQYF
TGTGCCATCAGCCCCGGGACAGGCCTCTACGAGCAGTACTTC
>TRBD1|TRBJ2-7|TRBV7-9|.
CASSLGGGSYEQYF
TGTGCCAGCAGCTTAGGAGGGGGCAGCTACGAGCAGTACTTC
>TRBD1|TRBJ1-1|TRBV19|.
CASSVQGFTEAFF
TGTGCCAGTAGTGTACAGGGGTTCACTGAAGCTTTCTTT
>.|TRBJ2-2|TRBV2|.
CASRGTGPGELFF
TGTGCCAGCAGGGGAACAGGGCCCGGGGAGCTGTTTTTT
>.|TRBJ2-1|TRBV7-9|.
CASRTGGGTYNEQFF
TGTGCCAGCAGAACAGGGGGGGGTACTTACAATGAGCAGTTCTTC
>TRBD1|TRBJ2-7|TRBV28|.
CASSPFLEQGFYEQYF
TGTGCCAGCAGTCCTTTTTTGGAACAGGGGTTCTACGAGCAGTACTTC
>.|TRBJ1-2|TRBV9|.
CASSAHNVLSGYTF
TGTGCCAGCAGCGCCCACAACGTTCTTAGCGGCTACACCTTC
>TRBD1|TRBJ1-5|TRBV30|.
CAWRSTGEAQPQHF
TGTGCCTGGAGGAGTACAGGGGAGGCACAGCCCCAGCATTTT
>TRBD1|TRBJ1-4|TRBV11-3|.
CASSQGTVEKLFF
TGTGCCAGCAGCCAGGGGACAGTTGAAAAACTGTTTTTT
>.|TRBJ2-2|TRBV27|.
CASSSMRAPATNTGELFF
TGTGCCAGCAGTTCAATGCGGGCCCCCGCGACGAACACCGGGGAGCTGTTTTTT
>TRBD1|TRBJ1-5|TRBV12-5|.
CASALRGQGDQPQHF
TGTGCTAGTGCCTTAAGAGGACAGGGAGATCAGCCCCAGCATTTT
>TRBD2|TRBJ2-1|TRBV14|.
CASSPWTSPNEQFF
TGTGCCAGCAGCCCCTGGACTAGCCCTAATGAGCAGTTCTTC
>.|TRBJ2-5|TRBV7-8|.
CASSLGPGVDSQETQYF
TGTGCCAGCAGCTTAGGGCCCGGTGTCGACAGTCAAGAGACCCAGTACTTC